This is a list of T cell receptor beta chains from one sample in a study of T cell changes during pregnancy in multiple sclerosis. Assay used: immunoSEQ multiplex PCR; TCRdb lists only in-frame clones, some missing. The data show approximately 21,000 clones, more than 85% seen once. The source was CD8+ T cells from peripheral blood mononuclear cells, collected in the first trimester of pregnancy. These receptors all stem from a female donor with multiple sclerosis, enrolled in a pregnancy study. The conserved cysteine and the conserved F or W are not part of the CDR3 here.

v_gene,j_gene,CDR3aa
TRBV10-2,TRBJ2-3,ASTAGVADTQY
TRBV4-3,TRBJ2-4,ASSQQIAGEGDIQY
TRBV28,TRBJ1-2,ASSYDTHLRT
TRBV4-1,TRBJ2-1,ASSQDGSSRNEQF
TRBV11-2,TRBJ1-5,ASSIGTRGNQPQH
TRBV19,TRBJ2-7,ASQAGEGEQY
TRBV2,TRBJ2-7,ASSAQDMFYEQY
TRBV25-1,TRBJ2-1,ASSVRDSTSGDEQF
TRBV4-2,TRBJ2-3,ASSQDAAGETDTQY
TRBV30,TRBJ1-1,AWSVAGMNTEAF
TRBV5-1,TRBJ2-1,ASSLALAGITDEQF
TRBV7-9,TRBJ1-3,ASSRGGSSGNTIY
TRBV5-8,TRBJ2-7,ASSPVSGRTYEQY
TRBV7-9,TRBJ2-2,ASSFAYAGELF
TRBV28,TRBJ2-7,ASRPGQGAHEQY
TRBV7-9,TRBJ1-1,ASGQGNTEAF
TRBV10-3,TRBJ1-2,AISNFRTLNYGYT
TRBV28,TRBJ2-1,ASSLLQGGNEQF
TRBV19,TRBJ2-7,ASSILGGGTTYEQY
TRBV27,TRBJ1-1,ASSWDRGNTEAF
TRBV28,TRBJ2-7,ASQLAEHYEQY
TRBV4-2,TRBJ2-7,ASSQDRGLTVPGEQY
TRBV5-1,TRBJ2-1,ASGIGVAGEIRYEQF
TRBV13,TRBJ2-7,ASSLSTGTPGSYEQY
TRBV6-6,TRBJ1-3,ASSYSYETAGNTIY
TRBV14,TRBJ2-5,ASSQAVQVAQETQY
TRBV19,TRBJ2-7,ASSIGGLRDYEQY
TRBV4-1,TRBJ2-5,ASSQDEQVRVGETQY
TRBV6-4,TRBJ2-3,ASSVGTSGGDTQY
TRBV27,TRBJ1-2,ASSSMFQPTGSLGYT
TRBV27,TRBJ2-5,ASLPLAGGQETQY
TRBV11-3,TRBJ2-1,ASSLGGTGGGNEQF
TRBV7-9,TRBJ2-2,ASSLEREALSDGELF
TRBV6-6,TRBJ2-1,ASSYSRGPYNEQF
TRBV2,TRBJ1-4,ATSPGVTNEKLF
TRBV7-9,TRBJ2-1,ASSQGLADYNEQF
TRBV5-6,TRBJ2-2,ASSLGQGKTGELF
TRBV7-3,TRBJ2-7,ASSLSAGGPYEQY
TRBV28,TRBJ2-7,ASSSSHGTGGAYEQY
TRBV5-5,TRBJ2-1,ASSIGSGQAPTNEQF